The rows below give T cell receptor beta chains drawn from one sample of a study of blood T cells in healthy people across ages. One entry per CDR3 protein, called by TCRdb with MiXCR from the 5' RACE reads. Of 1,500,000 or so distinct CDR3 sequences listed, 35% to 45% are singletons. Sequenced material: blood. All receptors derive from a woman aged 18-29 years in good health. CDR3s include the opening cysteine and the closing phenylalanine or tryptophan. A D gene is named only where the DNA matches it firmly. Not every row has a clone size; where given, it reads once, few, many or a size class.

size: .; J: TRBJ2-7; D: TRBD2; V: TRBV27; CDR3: CASANPLAAYEQYF; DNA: TGTGCCAGCGCTAACCCGCTAGCGGCCTACGAGCAGTACTTC
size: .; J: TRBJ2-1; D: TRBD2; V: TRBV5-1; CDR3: CASSSGTSVNEQFF; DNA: TGCGCCAGCAGCTCCGGGACTAGCGTGAATGAGCAGTTCTTC
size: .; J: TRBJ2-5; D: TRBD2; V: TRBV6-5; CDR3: CASSYRTRSYKQYF; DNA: TGTGCCAGCAGTTACCGGACTAGATCCTACAAGCAGTACTTC
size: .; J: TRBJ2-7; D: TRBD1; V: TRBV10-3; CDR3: CAISEFKAGGFNEQYF; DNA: TGTGCCATCAGTGAATTTAAGGCAGGGGGTTTCAACGAGCAGTACTTC
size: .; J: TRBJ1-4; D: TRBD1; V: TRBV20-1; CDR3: CSAPNRGTNEKLFF; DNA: TGCAGTGCTCCGAACAGGGGAACTAATGAAAAACTGTTTTTT
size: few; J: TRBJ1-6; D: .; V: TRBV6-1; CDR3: CATTDTFSPLHF; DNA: TGTGCCACGACAGACACCTTTTCACCCCTCCACTTT
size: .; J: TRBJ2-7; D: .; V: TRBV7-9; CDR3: CASSSSGTGKYEQYF; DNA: TGTGCCAGCAGCTCATCGGGGACGGGGAAATACGAGCAGTACTTC
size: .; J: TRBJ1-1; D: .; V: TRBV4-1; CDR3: CASSQGGRLDTEAFF; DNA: TGCGCCAGCAGCCAAGGGGGCCGACTGGACACTGAAGCTTTCTTT
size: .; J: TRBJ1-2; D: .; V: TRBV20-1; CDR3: CSARDLLSHGYTF; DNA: TGCAGTGCTAGAGACCTACTTAGTCATGGCTACACCTTC
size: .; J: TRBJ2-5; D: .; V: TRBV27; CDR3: CASSSNRAQETQYF; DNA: TGTGCCAGCAGTTCGAACAGGGCGCAAGAGACCCAGTACTTC
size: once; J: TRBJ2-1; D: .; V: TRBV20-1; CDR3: CSAAREAHNEQFF; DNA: TGCAGTGCCGCCAGGGAGGCACACAATGAGCAGTTCTTC
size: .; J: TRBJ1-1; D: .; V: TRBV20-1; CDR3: CSATRGENTEAFF; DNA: TGCAGTGCTACGAGGGGAGAGAACACTGAAGCTTTCTTT
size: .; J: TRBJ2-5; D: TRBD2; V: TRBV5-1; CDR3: CATAVPGLPSNEQYF; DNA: TGCGCCACCGCCGTCCCGGGACTACCTTCCAATGAGCAGTACTTC
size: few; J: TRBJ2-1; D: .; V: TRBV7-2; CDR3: CASSLAAGSDEQFF; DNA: TGTGCCAGCAGCTTAGCCGCAGGGAGCGATGAGCAGTTCTTC
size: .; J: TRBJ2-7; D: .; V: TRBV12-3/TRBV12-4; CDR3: CASSLPNYEQYF; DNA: TGTGCCAGCAGTTTACCGAACTACGAGCAGTACTTC
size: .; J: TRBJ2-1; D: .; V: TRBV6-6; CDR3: CASSRDSAKNNEQFF; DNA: TGTGCCAGCAGCCGAGATAGCGCGAAGAACAATGAGCAGTTCTTC
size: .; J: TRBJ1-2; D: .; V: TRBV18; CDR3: CASSPGQAPLYGYTF; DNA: TGTGCCAGCTCACCAGGTCAGGCGCCGCTCTATGGCTACACCTTC
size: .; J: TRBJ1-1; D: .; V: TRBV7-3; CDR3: CASSSQGFVDEAFF; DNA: TGTGCCAGCAGCTCCCAGGGGTTTGTGGATGAAGCTTTCTTT
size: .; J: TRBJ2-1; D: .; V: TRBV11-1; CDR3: CASSLALQWEQFF; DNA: TGTGCCAGCAGCTTAGCTCTACAATGGGAGCAGTTCTTC
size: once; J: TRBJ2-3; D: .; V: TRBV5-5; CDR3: CASSADTPGTQYF; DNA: TGTGCCAGCAGCGCCGACACTCCCGGTACGCAGTATTTT
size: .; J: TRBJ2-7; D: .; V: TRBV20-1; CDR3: CSAITVVNTYEQYF; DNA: TGCAGTGCCATTACTGTGGTAAATACCTACGAGCAGTACTTC
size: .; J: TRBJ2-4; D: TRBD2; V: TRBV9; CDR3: CASSQHGGRNRNIQYF; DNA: TGTGCCAGCAGCCAACACGGCGGGAGAAATCGTAACATTCAGTACTTC
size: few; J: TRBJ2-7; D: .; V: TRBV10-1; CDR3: CASSARADKAFEQYF; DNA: TGCGCCAGCAGTGCCCGGGCAGACAAAGCGTTCGAGCAGTACTTC
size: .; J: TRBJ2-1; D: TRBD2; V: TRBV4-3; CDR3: CASSQDPGGLGGHEQFF; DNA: TGCGCCAGCAGCCAAGATCCGGGAGGTCTCGGTGGGCATGAGCAGTTCTTC
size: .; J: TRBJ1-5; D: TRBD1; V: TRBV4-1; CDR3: CASSQGGTGHQPQHF; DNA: TGCGCCAGCAGCCAAGGGGGGACAGGGCATCAGCCCCAGCATTTT
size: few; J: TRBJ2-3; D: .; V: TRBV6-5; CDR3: CASSYLVGSDTQYF; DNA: TGTGCCAGCAGTTACTTGGTGGGTTCAGATACGCAGTATTTT
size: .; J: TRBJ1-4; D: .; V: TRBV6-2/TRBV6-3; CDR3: CASSYNEDTNEKLFF; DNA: TGTGCCAGCAGTTACAATGAGGATACTAATGAAAAACTGTTTTTT
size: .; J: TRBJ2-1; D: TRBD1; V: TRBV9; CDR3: CASSVEGQGEQFF; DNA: TGTGCCAGCAGCGTAGAGGGACAGGGCGAGCAGTTCTTC
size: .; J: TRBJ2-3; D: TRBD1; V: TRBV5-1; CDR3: CASSLKGAWDTQYF; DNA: TGCGCCAGCAGCTTAAAGGGGGCCTGGGATACGCAGTATTTT
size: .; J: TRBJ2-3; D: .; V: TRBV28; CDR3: CASSVTIADTQYF; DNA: TGTGCCAGCAGTGTGACGATCGCAGATACGCAGTATTTT
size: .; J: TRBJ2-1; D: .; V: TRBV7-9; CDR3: CASPGWSSYNEQFF; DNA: TGTGCCAGCCCGGGCTGGAGCTCCTACAATGAGCAGTTCTTC
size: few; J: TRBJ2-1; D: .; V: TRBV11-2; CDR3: CASSKGVRGYNEQFF; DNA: TGTGCCAGCAGTAAGGGAGTCAGGGGATACAATGAGCAGTTCTTC
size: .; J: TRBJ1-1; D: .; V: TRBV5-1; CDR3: CASSLTWDETEAFF; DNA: TGCGCCAGCAGCTTGACTTGGGATGAGACTGAAGCTTTCTTT
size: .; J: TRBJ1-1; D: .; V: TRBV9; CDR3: CASSGGPSGTEAFF; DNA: TGTGCCAGCAGCGGGGGGCCGAGTGGCACTGAAGCTTTCTTT
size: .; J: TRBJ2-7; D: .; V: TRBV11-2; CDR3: CASSWNRITCKEQYF; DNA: TGTGCCAGCAGCTGGAATAGGATAACTTGTAAAGAGCAGTACTTC
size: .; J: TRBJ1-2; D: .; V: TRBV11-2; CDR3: CASSLVGHNYYGYTF; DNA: TGTGCCAGCAGCTTAGTAGGACATAACTACTATGGCTACACCTTC
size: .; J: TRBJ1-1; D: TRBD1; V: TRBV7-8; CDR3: CASSLEGQGSTEAFF; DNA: TGTGCCAGCAGCTTAGAGGGACAGGGATCCACTGAAGCTTTCTTT
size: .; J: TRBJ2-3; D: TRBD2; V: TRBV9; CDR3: CASSVEGKGLVPRDTQYF; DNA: TGTGCCAGCAGCGTAGAGGGGAAGGGACTAGTTCCTCGGGATACGCAGTATTTT
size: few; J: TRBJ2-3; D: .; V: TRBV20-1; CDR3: CSANPPADTQYF; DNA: TGCAGTGCTAACCCCCCGGCCGATACGCAGTATTTT
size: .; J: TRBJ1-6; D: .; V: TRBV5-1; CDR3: CASSLNDSPLHF; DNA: TGCGCCAGCAGCTTAAACGACTCACCCCTCCACTTT
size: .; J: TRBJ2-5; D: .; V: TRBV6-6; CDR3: CASSYPSGAETQYF; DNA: TGTGCCAGCAGTTACCCCTCGGGGGCCGAGACCCAGTACTTC
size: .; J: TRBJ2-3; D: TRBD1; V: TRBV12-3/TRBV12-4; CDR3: CASSSRPGQSADMQYF; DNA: TGTGCCAGCAGCTCCAGACCGGGACAGAGTGCGGATATGCAGTATTTT
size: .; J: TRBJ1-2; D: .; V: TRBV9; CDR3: CASSEDPKRDIRGYTF; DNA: TGTGCCAGCAGCGAGGACCCAAAACGGGATATACGTGGCTACACCTTC
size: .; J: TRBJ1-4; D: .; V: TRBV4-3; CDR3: CASSQRGGRVGEKLFF; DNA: TGCGCCAGCAGCCAAAGAGGGGGAAGGGTGGGTGAAAAACTGTTTTTT
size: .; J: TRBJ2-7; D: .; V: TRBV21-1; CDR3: CASSKGGRRFYEQYF; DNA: TGTGCCAGCAGCAAAGGGGGACGGAGGTTCTACGAGCAGTACTTC
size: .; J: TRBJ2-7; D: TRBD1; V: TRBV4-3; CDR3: CASSHRGTGDNEQYF; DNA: TGCGCCAGCAGCCACCGGGGGACAGGGGACAACGAGCAGTACTTC
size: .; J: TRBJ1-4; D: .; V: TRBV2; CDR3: CASSLQRSPNEKLFF; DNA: TGTGCCAGCAGTTTACAGAGGAGTCCTAATGAAAAACTGTTTTTT
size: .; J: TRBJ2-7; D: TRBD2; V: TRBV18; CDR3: CASSPTTSGVNEQYF; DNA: TGTGCCAGCTCACCCACGACTAGCGGGGTTAATGAGCAGTACTTC
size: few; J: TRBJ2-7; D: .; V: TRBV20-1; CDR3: CSAGVSSYEQYF; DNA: TGCAGTGCCGGAGTCAGCTCCTACGAGCAGTACTTC
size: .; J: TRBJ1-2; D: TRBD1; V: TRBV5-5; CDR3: CARGGQGYGYTF; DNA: TGTGCCCGAGGGGGACAGGGCTATGGCTACACCTTC
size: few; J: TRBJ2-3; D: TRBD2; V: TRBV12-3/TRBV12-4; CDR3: CASSPVLAGFTDTQYF; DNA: TGTGCCAGCAGTCCAGTTCTAGCGGGATTCACAGATACGCAGTATTTT
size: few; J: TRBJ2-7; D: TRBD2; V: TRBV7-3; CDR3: CASSLDGRYSYEQYF; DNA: TGTGCCAGCAGCTTAGACGGGAGGTACTCCTACGAGCAGTACTTC
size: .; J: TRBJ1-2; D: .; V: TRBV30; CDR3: CAWSVLRGSYGYTF; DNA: TGTGCCTGGAGTGTACTGCGGGGAAGCTATGGCTACACCTTC
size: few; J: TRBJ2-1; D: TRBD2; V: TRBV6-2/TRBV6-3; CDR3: CASVSPSGTYNEQFF; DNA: TGTGCCAGCGTCTCGCCTAGCGGGACTTACAATGAGCAGTTCTTC
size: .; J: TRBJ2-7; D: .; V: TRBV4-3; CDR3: CASSQGVRRSYEQYF; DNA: TGCGCCAGCAGCCAGGGGGTAAGGAGATCCTACGAGCAGTACTTC